These T cell receptor beta chains were read from a single sample in a study of technical replicates of blood from a few donors. Profiled with immunoSEQ multiplex PCR; TCRdb holds only in-frame clones, not every one. Among 60,000 to 90,000 clones listed, approximately 96% were seen once. Sequencing was done on a sample of T cells isolated from PBMCs. The receptors were gathered from a human donor in good health. The CDR3 runs from the conserved cysteine through the conserved F or W. The D gene is left open where the match is weak. Clone size is shown for a subset of rows, as once, few, many or a class of expanded clone.

clone size	J gene	V gene	D gene	CDR3 length	CDR3 DNA	CDR3 protein
.	TRBJ1-4	TRBV5-5	.	16	TGTGCCAGCAGCCGCGGGGGGTCCGGGGCGTCGGGAAAACTGTTTTTT	CASSRGGSGASGKLFF
.	TRBJ2-3	TRBV10-3	.	18	TGTGCCATCAGTCGGGAACTAGCCTCATTTTACGCCACAGATACGCAGTATTTT	CAISRELASFYATDTQYF
.	TRBJ2-1	TRBV6-1	TRBD2	13	TGTGCCAGCAGTACGGGGGGGATCAATGAGCAGTTCTTC	CASSTGGINEQFF
.	TRBJ2-3	TRBV5-1	.	16	TGCGCCAGCAGCGCCGGAGGGACCACTAGCACAGATACGCAGTATTTT	CASSAGGTTSTDTQYF
.	TRBJ1-1	TRBV28	.	13	TGTGCCAGCAGATCAGGGGATTACACTGAAGCTTTCTTT	CASRSGDYTEAFF
.	TRBJ1-2	TRBV19	.	14	TGTGCCAGTAGTACCCGAATCGACAGCTATGGCTACACCTTC	CASSTRIDSYGYTF
.	TRBJ2-1	TRBV6-1	.	16	TGTGCCAGCAGTGTTCTTTCCTTGAGCTCCTACAATGAGCAGTTCTTC	CASSVLSLSSYNEQFF
.	TRBJ1-2	TRBV29-1	.	14	TGCAGCGTCAAGCATCGGACAGCTAACTATGGCTACACCTTC	CSVKHRTANYGYTF
.	TRBJ1-6	TRBV19	.	14	TGTGCCAGTAGTATCACGAGGGGAGGAGCACCCCTCCACTTT	CASSITRGGAPLHF
.	TRBJ2-5	TRBV10-1	.	12	TGCGCCAGCAGTGATCCGGGTGGGACCCAGTACTTC	CASSDPGGTQYF
.	TRBJ1-6	TRBV10-2	.	15	TGCGCCAGCAGTGAAGGGTTAGCTAGGGGTTCACCCCTCCACTTT	CASSEGLARGSPLHF
.	TRBJ1-1	TRBV29-1	.	15	TGCAGCGTTGAATCCTCTACAGGGTGGTCCACTGAAGCTTTCTTT	CSVESSTGWSTEAFF
.	TRBJ2-7	TRBV13	TRBD2	16	TGTGCCAGCAGCTTAGGGGGTAGCGGGGGTCTGTACGAGCAGTACTTC	CASSLGGSGGLYEQYF
.	TRBJ1-2	TRBV11-2	TRBD1	13	TGTGCCAGCAGGCGACAGGGCGGCTATGGCTACACCTTC	CASRRQGGYGYTF
.	TRBJ1-1	TRBV5-1	.	13	TGCGCCAGCAGCTTTTCAGTGAACACTGAAGCTTTCTTT	CASSFSVNTEAFF
.	TRBJ2-2	TRBV6-5	.	15	TGTGCCAGCAGTTACTCCCGGGGGGCAGCCGGGGAGCTGTTTTTT	CASSYSRGAAGELFF
.	TRBJ2-1	TRBV7-9	.	12	TGTGCCAGCAGCTTAGCGAGGAATGAGCAGTTCTTC	CASSLARNEQFF
.	TRBJ1-1	TRBV28	TRBD1	14	TGTGCCAGCAGTTTACCCGCAGGGGGGTCTGAAGCTTTCTTT	CASSLPAGGSEAFF
.	TRBJ1-1	TRBV2	.	13	TGTGCCAGCCCATTGGCGGGAACAACTGAAGCTTTCTTT	CASPLAGTTEAFF
.	TRBJ2-7	TRBV29-1	.	14	TGCAGCGTTGAAGAGGTCGGGGGTCACTACGAGCAGTACTTC	CSVEEVGGHYEQYF
.	TRBJ2-3	TRBV19	TRBD2	13	TGTGCCAGTTCGGGACTAGTAGGAGATACGCAGTATTTT	CASSGLVGDTQYF
.	TRBJ2-7	TRBV6-5	.	14	TGTGCCAGCAGTTACACGGGGAAAGACTACGAGCAGTACTTC	CASSYTGKDYEQYF
.	TRBJ1-4	TRBV15	TRBD1	15	TGTGCCACCAGCAGACCGGGACAGGGGGTTAGAAAACTGTTTTTT	CATSRPGQGVRKLFF
once	TRBJ1-4	TRBV28	.	15	TGTGCCAGCAGTTTAGTACCGAGGATTAATGAAAAACTGTTTTTT	CASSLVPRINEKLFF
.	TRBJ2-7	TRBV6-1	.	12	TGTGCCAGCGGGCCTGCTGGTTACGAGCAGTACTTC	CASGPAGYEQYF
.	TRBJ2-7	TRBV6-5	TRBD1	13	TGTGCCAGCGCGCACGGACAGGGCTACGAGCAGTACTTC	CASAHGQGYEQYF
.	TRBJ2-7	TRBV2	TRBD2	17	TGTGCCAGCAGTGAAGCGCCTCCTGGGGGGGGGTCCTACGAGCAGTACTTC	CASSEAPPGGGSYEQYF
once	TRBJ1-1	TRBV4-1	.	16	TGCGCCAGCAGCTTACTCAGGACCAGGGCGAACACTGAAGCTTTCTTT	CASSLLRTRANTEAFF
once	TRBJ2-7	TRBV6-5	.	11	TGTGCCAGCAGGGCAGGGTACGAGCAGTACTTC	CASRAGYEQYF
.	TRBJ2-7	TRBV4-2	.	14	TGTGCCAGCACATCAGACTTCATCCCCTACGAGCAGTACTTC	CASTSDFIPYEQYF
.	TRBJ2-7	TRBV9	TRBD1	15	TGTGCCAGCAGCCCGGGACAGGGGGGCTCCTACGAGCAGTACTTC	CASSPGQGGSYEQYF
.	TRBJ2-7	TRBV4-1	TRBD2	16	TGCGCCAGCAGCCAGCCCACTAGCGGGAGTTGGCACGAGCAGTACTTC	CASSQPTSGSWHEQYF
.	TRBJ2-2	TRBV11-3	TRBD2	17	TGTGCCAGCAGCTTAGATCGAACGCGGGAGTTGACCGGGGAGCTGTTTTTT	CASSLDRTRELTGELFF
.	TRBJ2-7	TRBV6-1	TRBD1	14	TGTGCCAGCAGGGTAGGACAGGGGCTGGGGGAGCAGTACTTC	CASRVGQGLGEQYF
once	TRBJ2-7	TRBV4-1	TRBD2	16	TGCGCCAGCAGCCAAGAGGTAGCGGGCCCCTCCTACGAGCAGTACTTC	CASSQEVAGPSYEQYF
once	TRBJ1-2	TRBV7-8	.	15	TGTGCCAGCAGCTTAAGGGTCGTGGGGGCGGCTAGCTACACCTTC	CASSLRVVGAASYTF
.	TRBJ2-7	TRBV9	.	15	TGTGCCAGCAGCGTAGCGGCGGGCCCTTTGCTCGAGCAGTACTTC	CASSVAAGPLLEQYF
.	TRBJ2-5	TRBV2	TRBD2	14	TGTGCCAGCAGTGAAGGGACTAGTAAAGAGACCCAGTACTTC	CASSEGTSKETQYF
once	TRBJ1-1	TRBV6-1	.	13	TGTGCCAGCAGATTAACTTTGAACACTGAAGCTTTCTTT	CASRLTLNTEAFF
.	TRBJ2-3	TRBV14	TRBD2	16	TGTGCCAGCAGCCAAGAGAGCGGGAGGGGCACAGATACGCAGTATTTT	CASSQESGRGTDTQYF
.	TRBJ1-2	TRBV6-5	.	14	TGTGCCAGCAGCAGAAACCGGGACTCCTATGGCTACACCTTC	CASSRNRDSYGYTF
.	TRBJ1-4	TRBV7-9	TRBD1	17	TGTGCCAGCAGCTCGATGGGACAGCCAACAACTAATGAAAAACTGTTTTTT	CASSSMGQPTTNEKLFF
.	TRBJ2-1	TRBV6-4	TRBD2	20	TGTGCCAGCAGTGACTCGAGTGCTGCTAGCGGGAGGGCCTTCTACAATGAGCAGTTCTTC	CASSDSSAASGRAFYNEQFF
.	TRBJ1-2	TRBV12-5	.	10	TGTGCTACGGGGGGGTATGGCTACACCTTC	CATGGYGYTF
.	TRBJ2-1	TRBV6-1	.	15	TGTGCCAGCAATCAGCCCTGGGCAGGCAACAATGAGCAGTTCTTC	CASNQPWAGNNEQFF
.	TRBJ1-5	TRBV11-2	.	12	TGTGCCAGCAGCTTAGAAGACAGAACCCAGCATTTT	CASSLEDRTQHF
.	TRBJ2-7	TRBV21-1	.	11	TGTGCCAGCAGCATCCTCCACGAGCAGTACTTC	CASSILHEQYF
.	TRBJ2-7	TRBV25-1	.	14	TGTGCCAGCAGTGACAGCGACAGAGCCTACGAGCAGTACTTC	CASSDSDRAYEQYF
.	TRBJ2-7	TRBV11-2	.	14	TGTGCCAGCAGCTTAGGTGGTCAGGGCGGCGAGCAGTACTTC	CASSLGGQGGEQYF
.	TRBJ2-1	TRBV19	TRBD1	16	TGTGCCAGTAGTCCTTCCGGGACAGGGCTTTACAATGAGCAGTTCTTC	CASSPSGTGLYNEQFF
once	TRBJ1-4	TRBV11-2	.	15	TGTGCCAGCAGCCGGGGCAGGGGACGAGATGAAAAACTGTTTTTT	CASSRGRGRDEKLFF
.	TRBJ1-1	TRBV29-1	TRBD1	11	TGCAGCGTTGCTCACAGGGGGGGGGCTTTCTTT	CSVAHRGGAFF
.	TRBJ2-7	TRBV5-1	.	13	TGCGCCAGCAGCACCCAGGGTTCCTACGAGCAGTACTTC	CASSTQGSYEQYF